This T cell receptor (beta chain) stems from a study of control samples from healthy donors and cancer patients (dated by TCRdb to 2020 to 2022). As regards this clone: Its antigen specificity is not known. A much more abundant neighbour one base away suggests this may be a read error.

The library was produced with the immunoSEQ multiplex PCR assay. TCRdb re-hosts the immuneACCESS table, in-frame sequences only. Its copies lack some clones; in the studies checked, an unresolved V gene accounts for under half of them, and the cause for the rest is not known. The sample has approximately 170,000 clones on record, around 88% of them singletons. Clones ranked in the top ten supply about 5.3% of the sample. The TCR was taken from a woman aged 30 to 39 in good health. The source material was blood.

The base sequence is TGTGCCAGCAGTGAGTGGATGAACACTGAAGCTTTCTTT. The translation is CASSEWMNTEAFF. The sequence is built from TRBV6-1 and TRBJ1-1; a confident D gene designation cannot be given. The CDR3 covers 13 residues, taking in both the cysteine and the phenylalanine. Only the CDR3 DNA is retained, 39 bases long and in frame from the first base. The junction shows trimming of 3 bases on V and 0 bases on J, plus 5 bases between the germline ends. The germline V gene supplies CDR1 MNHNS and CDR2 SASEGT.